The 25 T cell receptor gamma chains listed next were all sequenced from one sample in a study of γδ T cells in repeated Plasmodium falciparum infection listed by TCRdb under 2021. Receptor libraries were prepared by multiplex PCR. Instrument on record: Illumina MiSeq. For TCRdb, the public reads were processed anew by CATT, and duplicate DNA sequences were folded into one row. The sample table shows approximately 30,000 gamma-chain clones, and 1.4% to 1.5% are seen once. Just under 20% of the sample belongs to the ten largest clones. For bulk TCR repertoire analysis, Vgamma9/Vdelta2+ and Vdelta2-negative gammadelta T cell populations were flow-sorted out of peripheral blood mononuclear cells. The sequencing sample was made of gamma-delta T cells from blood. These receptor sequences come from a pool of human donors (malaria-infected and uninfected, not separated).

In the case of this clone: A read error may produce the germline difference seen at one junction end. This chain joins TRGV2 and TRGJP2. The J gene, left out of TCRdb, was set here by checking the DNA against germline. This CDR3 comprises 15 residues. Germline CDR1 is EGSNGY and CDR2 is YDSYNSKV. The CDR3 loop is CATWERPCCDWTKTF. The CDR3, as DNA: TGTGCCACCTGGGAACGTCCCTGTTGTGATTGGACCAAGACGTTT.

This clone was recorded at least ten times. At the DNA level, this CDR3 is encoded by other sequences in the same sample as well. The chain joins TRGV2 to TRGJP2. With V trimmed by 0 bases and J by 0 bases, 1 base remained unmatched. CDR1 is EGSNGY, CDR2 YDSYNSKV, per germline. This CDR3 is built from 15 residues. The CDR3 bases are TGTGCCACCTGGGACGGGCATAGTAGTGATTGGATCAAGACGTTT. This codes for CATWDGHSSDWIKTF.

This clone has a count of ten or more. It is likely a read error: a sequence one base away is far more abundant. Other DNA sequences in the same sample also yield this CDR3. The V call is TRGV9, the J call TRGJP1. Assignment of the J gene here rests on matching the DNA to germline, because TCRdb gives none. From germline, CDR1 is GITISATS and CDR2 ISYDGTV (reference sequence). The CDR3 totals 13 residues. The CDR3 loop reads CALWDTTGWFKIF. The DNA of the CDR3 is TGTGCCTTGTGGGATACCACTGGCTGGTTCAAGATATTT.

This clone showed up many times. Translating this DNA gives a protein that differs at residue 5 from the TCRdb one, which belongs to a much larger clone; a read error is likely, and the protein shown is this translation. The chain recombines TRGV3 with TRGJ1 or TRGJ2. Germline trimming cut 4 bases from V and 7 bases from J; bases unmatched to any gene: 7. Germline CDR1 reads VTNTFY; CDR2 reads YDVSTARD (reference sequence). The CDR3 is 12 residues long. Written as DNA, the CDR3 is TGTGCCACCTGGGAAGGTCCCTATAAGAAACTCTTT. Translated, it gives CATWEGPYKKLF.

This clone has ten or more counts. A read error likely explains this, since a far larger clone differs by one base. The chain carries TRGV9 and TRGJ1 or TRGJ2. Trimming removed 3 bases from V and 16 bases from J; junction bases left unmatched: 9. The CDR3 runs to 10 residues. The germline V gene encodes CDR1 GITISATS and CDR2 ISYDGTV (reference sequence). The CDR3 DNA follows: TGTGCCTTGTGGGAGCCCAGGAAGCTCTTT. The encoded protein is CALWEPRKLF.

As for this clone: A far larger clone lies a single base away; this is likely a read error. The sample has other DNA sequences that encode this CDR3 too. The genes are TRGV2 and TRGJ1 or TRGJ2. Assignment of the J gene here rests on matching the DNA to germline, because TCRdb gives none. CDR1 and CDR2 (germline): EGSNGY, YDSYNSKV. The CDR3 has 13 amino acids. The CDR3 here is CATWDGPSRLKLF. The CDR3 DNA reads TGTGCCACTTGGGACGGGCCGTCCCGATTGAAACTCTTT.

As concerns this clone: TCRdb's protein, taken from a much larger clone, differs from this DNA's translation at residue 4, likely owing to a read error; the protein displayed comes from the DNA. The chain couples TRGV9 to TRGJ1 or TRGJ2. The CDR3 consists of 12 residues. The germline V gene has CDR1 GITISATS and CDR2 ISYDGTV (reference sequence). CDR3 in amino acids: CALLEVWERKLF. CDR3 bases: TGTGCCTTGTTGGAGGTGTGGGAGAGGAAACTCTTT.

This clone appeared many times. TCRdb shows a much larger clone's protein in place of this DNA's translation, and the two differ at residue 7, likely through a read error; the protein shown is translated from the DNA. The J gene is TRGJ1 or TRGJ2, the V gene TRGV9. No J segment appears in TCRdb, so it was assigned here by matching the sequence to germline. CDR1 is GITISATS, CDR2 ISYDGTV, per germline (reference sequence). The V segment lost 0 bases and the J segment 4 bases; nucleotides outside the gene matches: 9. This CDR3 contains 15 residues. In DNA form, the CDR3 reads TGTGCCTTGTGGGAGGTGGGAGTGAACTATTATAAGAAACTCTTT. Translating gives CALWEVGVNYYKKLF.

About this clone itself: A read error likely explains why the TCRdb protein, taken from a much larger clone, differs from this DNA's translation at residue 11; the protein shown is translated from the DNA. The gene calls are TRGV4 and TRGJP2. No J gene was available from TCRdb, and it was assigned here by a germline match of the DNA. V shed 0 bases and J 3 bases; nucleotides not matched to a gene: 13. The CDR3 is made up of 18 amino acids. Germline CDR1 and CDR2: EGSTGY and YDSYTSSV. CDR3 in DNA: TGTGCCACCTGGGATGGGCTCGCCCTATATGGTAGTGATTGGATCAAGACGTTT. This translates into CATWDGLALYGSDWIKTF.

Note on this clone: The junction does not match germline at one end; this may be a read error. This chain joins TRGV9 and TRGJP. TCRdb does not report a J gene; here it was assigned by matching the DNA to germline references. Germline lookup yields CDR1 GITISATS and CDR2 ISYDGTV (reference sequence). The CDR3 extends over 16 amino acids. DNA for the CDR3: TGTGCCTTGAGGAAACCTTCCGAGTTGGGCACAAAAATCAAGGTATTT. This codes for CALRKPSELGTKIKVF.

This clone was found many times. TCRdb pairs this DNA with a much larger clone's protein that differs at residue 7, likely a read error; the protein shown was translated from the DNA. The V gene is TRGV4, the J gene TRGJ1 or TRGJ2. TCRdb supplies no J gene; here it was assigned by aligning the nucleotide sequence to germline. The V gene's germline CDR1 is EGSTGY and CDR2 YDSYTSSV. This CDR3 is 12 amino acids long. Trimming at V came to 2 bases and at J to 9 bases, leaving 7 bases not matched to a gene. The CDR3 region is CATWDVTLKKLF. The CDR3 nucleotides read TGTGCCACCTGGGATGTCACCCTTAAGAAACTCTTT.

This clone showed up many times. This is likely an artifact of a read error, given a far larger clone one base away. Other DNA sequences in the same sample also yield this CDR3. The V gene is listed as TRGV9; no J gene was called. CDR3 size: 14 residues. Germline CDR1 GITISATS, CDR2 ISYDGTV (reference sequence). CDR3 protein: CALWEGLNYYKKLF. The CDR3 nucleotides read TGTGCCTTGTGGGAGGGACTAAATTATTATAAGAAGCTCTTT.

This clone was counted at least ten times. TCRdb attributes to this sequence the protein of a much larger clone, which differs from the DNA translation at residue 11; a read error is likely, and the protein displayed is translated from the DNA. V usage is TRGV9 and J usage is TRGJP. This CDR3 is 14 amino acids long. Germline V CDR1 and CDR2: GITISATS, ISYDGTV (reference sequence). As DNA, the CDR3 is TGTGCCTTGTGGGAGGTGTTGGGCAAAAAAACCAAGGTATTT. Residues: CALWEVLGKKTKVF.

Details on this clone: The TCRdb record carries a much larger clone's protein, which differs from this DNA's translation at residue 6; a read error is the likely cause, and the protein listed here is the DNA translation. The chain uses TRGV9 and TRGJ1 or TRGJ2. TCRdb records no J gene; here it was assigned by comparing the DNA to germline. CDR1 and CDR2 from the germline V gene are GITISATS and ISYDGTV (reference sequence). Trimming took 2 bases from V and 9 from J; bases not matched to a gene: 10. The CDR3 covers 13 residues. The CDR3 loop reads CALWEEHPRKKLF. CDR3 nucleotides: TGTGCCTTGTGGGAGGAGCACCCCCGTAAGAAACTCTTT.

This clone was counted ten times or more. A much larger clone sits a single nucleotide away, making a read error possible. This chain joins TRGV9 and TRGJ1 or TRGJ2. The CDR3 runs 14 residues. Germline V gene lookup returns CDR1 GITISATS and CDR2 ISYDGTV (reference sequence). V was pared by 0 bases and J by 6 bases, with 8 bases of the junction left unmatched. CDR3 sequence reads: CALWEVRRGYKKLF. CDR3 in DNA: TGTGCCTTGTGGGAGGTGCGAAGGGGTTATAAGAAACTCTTT.

Remarks on this clone: The protein held in TCRdb is that of a much larger clone and does not match this DNA's translation at residue 3, likely because of a read error; the protein shown is translated from the DNA. The chain joins TRGV8 to TRGJ1 or TRGJ2. In the absence of a J gene in TCRdb, the DNA was matched to germline to assign it here. CDR3 length: 21 amino acids. CDR1 and CDR2 from the germline V gene are VENAVY and YDSYNSRV. This CDR3 reads CANWDTRPQGSPCEPYYKKLF. Here the CDR3 DNA reads TGTGCCAACTGGGATACCCGGCCCCAAGGTTCACCTTGTGAACCCTATTATAAGAAACTCTTT.

There are many counts of this clone. A far more abundant clone sits one base away, making this likely a read error. Other DNA sequences from this sample encode an identical CDR3 as well. The CDR3 region has the DNA TGTGCCCTGTGGGAGGTAGGAAGAGGGAAGGGTAAGAAACTCTTT. Translated: CALWEVGRGKGKKLF. This sequence joins TRGV9 and TRGJ1 or TRGJ2. TCRdb records no J gene; here it was assigned by comparing the DNA to germline. The germline CDR1 and CDR2 sequences are GITISATS and ISYDGTV (reference sequence). The CDR3 has 15 amino acids.

This clone was seen many times. The chain has TRGV8 and TRGJ1 or TRGJ2. The CDR3 has 14 amino acids. V lost 1 base, J lost 2 bases, and 5 bases stayed unmatched. CDR1 and CDR2 from the germline V gene are VENAVY and YDSYNSRV. CDR3 nucleotide sequence: TGTGCCACCTGGGATAGCCTATATTATTATAAGAAACTCTTT. It translates to CATWDSLYYYKKLF.

This clone was counted a few times. The protein given by TCRdb reflects a much larger clone and differs at residue 6 from this DNA's translation, likely from a read error; the protein shown is the DNA's translation. The rearrangement links TRGV9 to TRGJP1. V shed 2 bases, J shed 4 bases, and the junction held 4 bases outside the gene matches. CDR1 is GITISATS, CDR2 ISYDGTV, per germline (reference sequence). CDR3 size: 14 residues. The CDR3 DNA sequence: TGTGCCTTGTGGGAGGCCGTCACTGGTTGGTTCAAGATATTT. This sequence encodes CALWEAVTGWFKIF.

In its sample, this clone was seen a few times. The protein TCRdb gives is from a much larger clone and does not agree with this DNA's translation at residue 7, likely a read error; the protein shown here comes from the DNA. The chain recombines TRGV4 with TRGJ1 or TRGJ2. In the absence of a J gene in TCRdb, the DNA was matched to germline to assign it here. CDR1 and CDR2 from the germline V gene are EGSTGY and YDSYTSSV. Trimming took 5 bases from V and 3 from J; bases not matched to a gene: 7. CDR3 size: 13 residues. The CDR3 loop is CATWVLCYYKKLF. The CDR3 DNA sequence: TGTGCCACCTGGGTACTATGTTATTATAAGAAACTCTTT.

The sample holds many counts of this clone. This chain joins TRGV9 and TRGJP. With V trimmed by 0 bases and J by 9 bases, 17 bases remained unmatched. This CDR3 comprises 20 residues. Germline CDR1 is GITISATS and CDR2 is ISYDGTV (reference sequence). The DNA of the CDR3 is TGTGCCTTGTGGGAGGTGCCGGTGTTAGGTATCAGGTTGGGCAAAAAAATCAAGGTATTT. Its translation: CALWEVPVLGIRLGKKIKVF.

This clone turned up a few times. The protein TCRdb lists belongs to a much larger clone and differs from this DNA's translation at residue 12, which points to a read error; the protein shown is made from the DNA. The V gene was identified as TRGV9, while no J gene was called. Germline assignment: CDR1 GITISATS and CDR2 ISYDGTV (reference sequence). This CDR3 contains 14 residues. The CDR3 sequence is CALWEPNTGWFRIF. CDR3 coding DNA: TGTGCCTTGTGGGAGCCAAACACTGGTTGGTTCAGGATATTT.

For this clone: TCRdb assigns this DNA the protein of a much larger clone, which departs from its translation at residue 3; this likely reflects a read error, and the protein shown comes from translating the DNA. V gene TRGV8 combines with J gene TRGJ1 or TRGJ2. As TCRdb names no J gene, one was assigned here on the basis of a DNA match to germline. The germline V gene has CDR1 VENAVY and CDR2 YDSYNSRV. This CDR3 region has 13 residues. The CDR3 reads CAPWDLSYYKKLF. The CDR3 DNA is TGTGCCCCCTGGGATCTGTCTTATTATAAGAAACTCTTT.

This clone was counted ten times or more. With a far larger clone one base away, a read error is the likely cause. The identical CDR3 is also encoded by other nucleotide sequences in the sample. The chain is built from TRGV9 and TRGJP. The germline V gene encodes CDR1 GITISATS and CDR2 ISYDGTV (reference sequence). The CDR3 spans 15 residues. The CDR3 sequence: CALWATELGKKIKVF. For the CDR3, the DNA is TGTGCCTTGTGGGCGACTGAGTTGGGCAAAAAGATCAAGGTATTT.

This clone was seen many times. This sequence may be a read error, since a much larger clone differs from it by one base. V is TRGV2 and J is TRGJP1. The CDR3 covers 13 residues. Germline-derived CDR1 and CDR2 are EGSNGY and YDSYNSKV. V shed 0 bases and J 6 bases; nucleotides not matched to a gene: 1. In DNA form, the CDR3 reads TGTGCCACCTGGGACGGGGCTGGTTGGTTCAAGATATTT. Translated, it gives CATWDGAGWFKIF.